The clone carrying this TCR beta chain was detected only a few times. The target antigen is unknown. This specimen comes from a study of regulatory T cells in long-lasting Graves disease. Between the trimmed V and J ends, which lost 2 bases and 7 bases, there was a span of 9 bases. The CDR3 sequence is 13 residues long. Arm-PCR of CDR3 regions and iRepertoire HTBI primers were used to build TCR beta libraries. TCRdb recomputed calls from the multiplex PCR reads with MiXCR, one row per CDR3 protein. The sample yields more than 650,000 distinct CDR3 sequences, around 32% seen once. Study-wide results and caveats: TCR diversity was lower in persistent than newly diagnosed Graves' disease. The study found TRBV28, TRBJ1-2 and TRBJ2-5 favored in persistent disease.

The time point is: persistent/refractory GD, antithyroid drugs over 5 years with positive TRAb. From PBMCs, RNA was extracted and then used to make the TCR library. Xi'an, China, was home to the endocrinology department that provided patients. Nine milliliters of peripheral blood were taken and placed in EDTA tubes. The chain has TRBV12-3 or TRBV12-4 and TRBJ1-5, with a possible D match to TRBD1 (5 bases). The sequenced sample was peripheral blood mononuclear cells (PBMCs), obtained when the disease was refractory, from a patient treated with antithyroid drugs. This sequence was found in a female donor with Graves disease. This chain's CDR3 is CASSLMGQQPQHF. Here the CDR3 DNA reads TGTGCCAGCAGTTTAATGGGGCAGCAGCCCCAGCATTTT.